What follows is one T cell receptor beta chain and its context. Its antigen is unknown. This specimen belongs to a study of OX40 agonist ivuxolimab in advanced cancers. Study as a whole: Patients were given ivuxolimab, an antibody that agonizes OX40 (CD134). Of mixed ages from about 20 to 80 and averaging about 60 years, the group was more than 65% male. One patient with hepatocellular carcinoma and two with cutaneous melanoma, three in all, had partial responses. Notes on the study in general: Compared with CD4+, CD8+ T cells on average had more expanded clones.

This CDR3 contains 16 residues. The germline CDR1 and CDR2 sequences are SGHKS and YYEKEE (reference sequence). Germline trimming cut 4 bases from V and 7 bases from J; bases unmatched to any gene: 11. The data were produced by immunoSEQ multiplex PCR, yet TCRdb's version contains in-frame clones alone and is incomplete. The sample includes around 67,000 clones, nearly 90% of them seen just once. The material was CD4+ or CD8+ T cells sorted from blood, obtained in a trial of the OX40 agonist ivuxolimab. The chain employs TRBV5-5 and TRBJ1-6; 7 positions match TRBD1. The TCR sequence derives from an adult with an advanced solid tumor such as melanoma, head and neck, liver or kidney cancer. This chain's CDR3 is CASSIRQGAVNSPLHF. The CDR3 DNA sequence: TGTGCCAGCAGCATACGACAGGGCGCAGTCAATTCACCCCTCCACTTT.